Here is one T cell receptor beta chain with its context. As yet, its antigen is unknown. The sample holds other DNA sequences that translate to the same CDR3. Here immunoSEQ multiplex PCR was the method, and the copy in TCRdb shows in-frame clones only, minus some. The sample includes roughly 100,000 clones, roughly nine tenths seen only once; the top ten take less than 6%. The sample originates from a study of T cell responses to AZD1222 COVID-19 vaccine. Overall study results and limits: Nearly half of spike-specific TCRs reportedly target variant regions that are unmutated in the B.1.351 and B.1.1.7 variants. Among the donors, most were white British and more were female, and clonal diversity was possibly underestimated. Spike was spanned by vaccine-associated CD4 TCRs, which were dominant at 160-218 and 743-854. Increased Spike-specific TCR breadth and depth were observed after two AZD1222 doses.

The V end was cut by 5 bases, the J end by 2 bases, with 10 bases between. CDR3 length: 14 residues. Germline loops: CDR1 SGHTA, CDR2 FQGNSA. The sequence derives from an adult in good health. The sequences come from peripheral blood, collected on day 0 of AZD1222 vaccination. V usage is TRBV7-2 and J usage is TRBJ1-5; D call uncertain. The CDR3 loop reads CASSPSGGNQPQHF. The CDR3, as DNA: TGTGCCAGCAGCCCATCGGGTGGCAATCAGCCCCAGCATTTT.